This TCR beta chain was sequenced in a study of T cell responses to AZD1222 COVID-19 vaccine (dated by TCRdb to the early 2020s). Broadly, across the study: Because spike-specific TCR depth and breadth did not differ between the two schedules, AZD1222 recipients who got a second dose at roughly 4 weeks were pooled with those who got a second dose at roughly 12 weeks. A total of approximately 250 trial participants underwent TCR sequencing, of whom around 210 had received two doses of AZD1222 and 26 had received two doses of the MenACWY control vaccine. Enrollment into the trials was organized by age into subgroups of 18-55, 56-69 and 70-plus years, and those subgroups contained approximately 150, 30 and 60 TCR-sequenced participants, respectively. Study-wide findings and limitations: Vaccine-associated CD4 TCRs spanned the whole spike protein, with dominant responses in regions 160-218 and 743-854. Conclusions about previously exposed vaccinees are limited, since just six AZD1222 recipients were seropositive for SARS-CoV-2 at baseline. Spike-specific TCR breadth and depth rose significantly after two AZD1222 doses compared with day 0 and with MenACWY recipients. Reportedly, close to half of the unique spike-specific TCRs recognized epitopes lying outside the regions that are mutated in the B.1.351 and B.1.1.7 variants. In the small 56-69-year group, the increase in depth fell short of significance, most likely because of low power. No day 14 peak-response samples were available, so repertoires were characterized only after the peak T cell response. Most participants were white British and females outnumbered males, and the authors suggested that clonal diversity may have been underestimated.

The CDR3 spans 12 residues, from the cysteine through the phenylalanine. Here the CDR3 DNA is all that survives: 36 bases in frame from base 1. V is cut back by 7 bases and J by 7 bases, with 9 bases in the junction unmatched. The germline V gene encodes CDR1 SQVTM and CDR2 ANQGSEA. The CDR3 regions of human TCRbeta chains were subjected to immunosequencing. In the source study's methods: TCRs in the repertoires were matched against a reference library of SARS-CoV-2-specific TCRs that had been generated with the MIRA antigen-specificity platform. Breadth was defined as the fraction of unique TCRs that were SARS-CoV-2-associated. Depth was defined as the fraction of total T cells that were SARS-CoV-2-associated. Using the MIRA data, each spike-specific TCR was mapped to the spike region that the TCR reacts to and placed in a CD4 or CD8 class. Log10-transformed breadth and depth values were compared by one-way ANOVA with Sidak's multiple comparisons tests. TCRdb holds this immuneACCESS table with in-frame rearrangements only. Some clones are missing; in checked studies, unresolved V genes explain under half, and the rest has no known cause. Clone size and V and J calls were adopted from that table, with D and trimming inferred from the DNA. The sample table shows 130,000 to 150,000 clones, and about 93% are seen once. Roughly 2% of the sample is taken by the ten largest.

Of note for this clone: There is no known antigen for this receptor. Base qualities are not at hand, and no much larger clone is one base apart.

The time point label for this specimen denotes: baseline before first vaccination. The vaccinee samples were drawn from two UK trials, COV001 and COV002, one of which was a single-blind randomized controlled phase 2/3 trial testing AZD1222 (ChAdOx1 nCoV-19) in healthy adults. Trial participant PBMC samples were collected at day 0 and day 28 after the second dose for TCRbeta chain sequencing. The V gene is TRBV29-1 and the J gene is TRBJ2-7; 8 nucleotides in the junction match TRBD1. The starting material was peripheral blood, obtained on day 0 of AZD1222 vaccination. The receptor was isolated from an adult in good health. In nucleotides, the sequence is TGCAGCGCCACCGGGACAGGAGAAGAGCAGTACTTC. The resulting protein is CSATGTGEEQYF.